The 14 T cell receptor beta chains reported below all come from one sample, sequenced in a study of blood T cell repertoires in COVID-19. TCRdb's copy holds only in-frame clones and misses some; the assay was immunoSEQ multiplex PCR. The data hold 29,000 or so clones, with around 89% observed a single time. Sequenced: peripheral blood. These receptors were collected from a man aged 55 to 70 with acute or convalescent COVID-19.

The chain employs TRBV6-5 and TRBJ1-5; 7 nucleotides line up with TRBD1. From germline, CDR1 is MNHEY and CDR2 SVGAGI. V shed 6 bases, J shed 1 base, and the junction held 3 bases outside the gene matches. This CDR3 is 14 amino acids long. This CDR3 is CASRTGSSNQPQHF. The CDR3 DNA follows: TGTGCCAGCAGGACAGGGAGCAGCAATCAGCCCCAGCATTTT.

V is TRBV28 and J is TRBJ2-7; 11 nucleotides align to TRBD1. CDR3 size: 15 residues. V shed 6 bases and J 2 bases; nucleotides not matched to a gene: 6. From germline, CDR1 is MDHEN and CDR2 SYDVKM. The chain's CDR3 is CASSRPGQGAYEQYF. CDR3 sequence (DNA): TGTGCCAGCAGCCGCCCGGGACAGGGGGCCTACGAGCAGTACTTC.

As concerns this clone: Other DNA sequences from this sample encode an identical CDR3 as well. V gene TRBV5-4 combines with J gene TRBJ2-5; D possibly corresponds to TRBD2 (7 bases). Germline values: CDR1 SGHNT, CDR2 YYREEE (reference sequence). This CDR3 is built from 14 residues. Trimming took off 2 bases at V and 2 bases at J, with 10 bases between the two ends. CDR3 nucleotides: TGTGCCAGCAGCTTAGGGGGGGTACAAGAGACCCAGTACTTC. It translates to CASSLGGVQETQYF.

CDR3 loop: CASSPDSAGARELFF. The DNA of the CDR3 is TGTGCCAGCAGCCCCGACTCAGCGGGAGCAAGGGAGCTGTTTTTT. This chain joins TRBV7-2 and TRBJ2-2; 8 bases agree with TRBD2. V shed 5 bases and J 9 bases; nucleotides not matched to a gene: 11. From germline, CDR1 is SGHTA and CDR2 FQGNSA. This CDR3 spans 15 amino acids. The full variable domain, rest sourced from reference TRBV7-2 and TRBJ2-2, is GAGVSQSPSNKVTEKGKDVELRCDPISGHTALYWYRQSLGQGLEFLIYFQGNSAPDKSGLPSDRFSAERTGGSVSTLTIQRTQQEDSAVYLCASSPDSAGARELFFGEGSRLTVL.

This chain connects TRBV5-1 to TRBJ2-7; D is ambiguous. CDR1 and CDR2 from the germline V gene are SGHRS and YFSETQ. The ends were cut back, 0 bases at V and 2 bases at J, with 15 bases in the middle. The CDR3 is 16 amino acids. CDR3 sequence: CASSLGQTVTAYEQYF. In DNA form, the CDR3 reads TGCGCCAGCAGCTTGGGCCAGACCGTAACAGCCTACGAGCAGTACTTC.

The chain's CDR3 is CASKGQPSNTGELFF. The DNA for the CDR3 is TGCGCCAGCAAAGGACAGCCATCGAACACCGGGGAGCTGTTTTTT. V and J are TRBV5-1 and TRBJ2-2; a weak D match, TRBD1 (6 bases). This CDR3 has 15 amino acids. V lost 6 bases and J lost 0, with 12 bases in between. Germline lookup yields CDR1 SGHRS and CDR2 YFSETQ. Together with reference TRBV5-1 and TRBJ2-2, the CDR3 gives the full variable domain: KAGVTQTPRYLIKTRGQQVTLSCSPISGHRSVSWYQQTPGQGLQFLFEYFSETQRNKGNFPGRFSGRQFSNSRSEMNVSTLELGDSALYLCASKGQPSNTGELFFGEGSRLTVL.

The CDR3 coding sequence is TGCAGCGTTCGGGTTACGGTTAGTGAGCAGTTCTTC. Its translation: CSVRVTVSEQFF. The chain has TRBV29-1 and TRBJ2-1; no clear D. With 5 bases removed from V and 9 bases from J, the gap between germline ends came to 14 bases. Germline CDR1 is SQVTM and CDR2 is ANQGSEA. The CDR3 sequence is 12 residues long.

The chain is built from TRBV27 and TRBJ2-7; TRBD1 might be the D (6 bases). The germline V and J ends were trimmed by 2 bases and 3 bases, with 14 bases remaining between them. The CDR3 is 15 amino acids. Germline V gene sequence: CDR1 MNHEY, CDR2 SMNVEV (reference sequence). In DNA form, the CDR3 reads TGTGCCAGCAGTTTAGTCTCAGGGGATATCTACGAGCAGTACTTC. It is translated as CASSLVSGDIYEQYF.

The genes are TRBV18 and TRBJ2-4; 16 bases map to TRBD2. CDR3 size: 17 residues. V lost 5 bases and J lost 8; bases outside the gene matches: 9. Germline CDR1 reads KGHSH; CDR2 reads LQKENI. Written as DNA, the CDR3 is TGTGCCAGCTCAGAACCGGGACTAGCGGGAGGGGGAGACATTCAGTACTTC. It encodes CASSEPGLAGGGDIQYF. Together with reference TRBV18 and TRBJ2-4, the CDR3 gives the full variable domain: NAGVMQNPRHLVRRRGQEARLRCSPMKGHSHVYWYRQLPEEGLKFMVYLQKENIIDESGMPKERFSAEFPKEGPSILRIQQVVRGDSAAYFCASSEPGLAGGGDIQYFGAGTRLSVL.

V is TRBV6-6 and J is TRBJ2-7; TRBD2 matches at 11 bases. Germline CDR1 MNHNY, CDR2 SVGAGI (reference sequence). The CDR3 runs 14 residues. J lost 3 bases, V lost 2 bases, and 0 bases had no gene match. This CDR3 is CASSYGTSGYEQYF. The DNA for the CDR3 is TGTGCCAGCAGTTACGGGACTAGCGGCTACGAGCAGTACTTC.

The rearrangement links TRBV10-2 to TRBJ2-7; 9 bases are a match to TRBD2. The CDR3 sequence is 16 residues long. J was trimmed by 2 bases and V by 2 bases; bases with no gene match: 7. The V gene's germline CDR1 is WSHSY and CDR2 SAAADI. The CDR3 DNA reads TGCGCCAGCAGTGAGGTAGCGGGGGAGTCCCCCTACGAGCAGTACTTC. This sequence encodes CASSEVAGESPYEQYF.

This chain connects TRBV24-1 to TRBJ2-3; the D gene is possibly TRBD1 (5 bases). This CDR3 contains 15 residues. V gave up 1 base and J gave up 6 bases, with 13 bases separating them. Germline V CDR1 and CDR2: KGHDR, SFDVKD. The CDR3 region has the DNA TGTGCCACCAGTGATTTCTCAGGGTCCGGGGATACGCAGTATTTT. This gives the protein CATSDFSGSGDTQYF.

V usage is TRBV6-5 and J usage is TRBJ2-5, with D possibly matching TRBD1 (5 bases). The length of the CDR3 is 13 residues. Germline V gives CDR1 MNHEY, CDR2 SVGAGI. The germline V and J ends were trimmed by 8 bases and 0 bases, with 10 bases remaining between them. CDR3 region: CASLKGYQETQYF. The DNA for the CDR3 is TGTGCCAGCCTCAAGGGGTACCAAGAGACCCAGTACTTC.

This clone showed up just once. The chain has TRBV6-5 and TRBJ2-2; possible D gene TRBD1, 5 bases. The CDR3 contains 15 residues. Germline V gene lookup returns CDR1 MNHEY and CDR2 SVGAGI. Trimming cost V 6 bases and J 8 bases, with 19 bases left between them. The CDR3 DNA is TGTGCCAGCAGCCCGACAGTTGACCTTTTGGGGGAGCTGTTTTTT. Its protein product is CASSPTVDLLGELFF.